A selection of T cell receptor beta chains follows, all from one sample in a study of blood T cell repertoires in COVID-19. Method: immunoSEQ multiplex PCR; TCRdb's copy keeps in-frame clones and lacks some. Of about 260,000 clones listed, over 75% were seen once; the top ten hold 8.6%. Sequencing was done on a sample of peripheral blood. Source of these receptors: a human donor in a cohort sampled during active COVID-19. Both conserved end residues are part of each CDR3. D genes are given only for firm matches. Rows may omit the clone size; those that give it use once, few, many or a size class.

j_call | d_call | clone_size | v_call | cdr3_aa | cdr3_nt
TRBJ2-2 | TRBD1 | . | TRBV7-2 | CASSIGQGMDTGELFF | TGTGCCAGCAGCATCGGACAGGGGATGGACACCGGGGAGCTGTTTTTT
TRBJ2-1 | . | . | TRBV11-3 | CASSVTHTHNEQFF | TGTGCCAGCAGCGTTACCCATACTCACAATGAGCAGTTCTTC
TRBJ1-1 | TRBD1 | few | TRBV4-1 | CASSPLSWDRANTEAFF | TGCGCCAGCAGCCCACTGAGCTGGGACAGGGCTAACACTGAAGCTTTCTTT
TRBJ2-5 | TRBD2 | . | TRBV7-2 | CASSLMRARGVEETQYF | TGTGCCAGCAGCTTAATGAGGGCCCGGGGGGTAGAAGAGACCCAGTACTTC
TRBJ2-1 | TRBD2 | . | TRBV19 | CASSITSGGRNEQFF | TGTGCCAGTAGTATTACTAGCGGGGGTCGGAATGAGCAGTTCTTC
TRBJ2-7 | TRBD1 | . | TRBV7-6 | CASTRTGGAYEQYF | TGTGCCAGCACCAGAACAGGGGGCGCTTACGAGCAGTACTTC
TRBJ2-1 | . | . | TRBV5-1 | CASSLPATRNNEQFF | TGCGCCAGCAGCCTCCCAGCGACTAGAAACAATGAGCAGTTCTTC
TRBJ2-1 | . | . | TRBV4-1 | CASSQVLSIGGQELGEQFF | TGCGCCAGCAGCCAAGTTCTTTCCATCGGGGGGCAGGAATTGGGTGAGCAGTTCTTC
TRBJ2-3 | . | many | TRBV7-9 | CASSPRVTDTQYF | TGTGCCAGCAGCCCGCGGGTCACAGATACGCAGTATTTT
TRBJ1-5 | . | . | TRBV6-6 | CASSEQGFKPQHF | TGTGCCAGCAGCGAACAGGGTTTCAAGCCCCAGCATTTT
TRBJ2-1 | TRBD2 | . | TRBV9 | CASSVREGVWYEQFF | TGTGCCAGCAGCGTCAGGGAGGGAGTTTGGTATGAGCAGTTCTTC
TRBJ2-3 | TRBD2 | . | TRBV19 | CASSIAGGQDTQYF | TGTGCCAGTAGTATAGCGGGAGGGCAAGATACGCAGTATTTT
TRBJ2-7 | TRBD2 | . | TRBV6-5 | CASSYGTSGFYEQYF | TGTGCCAGCAGTTACGGGACTAGCGGGTTCTACGAGCAGTACTTC
TRBJ2-7 | TRBD2 | . | TRBV5-4 | CASSLGSFGGAYEQYF | TGTGCCAGCAGCTTGGGATCTTTTGGGGGGGCCTACGAGCAGTACTTC
TRBJ1-1 | . | . | TRBV27 | CASSPTAGTTAFF | TGTGCCAGCAGCCCAACTGCAGGGACTACAGCTTTCTTT
TRBJ1-5 | TRBD1 | once | TRBV28 | CASSWGTGLSNQPQHF | TGTGCCAGCAGTTGGGGGACAGGGCTTAGCAATCAGCCCCAGCATTTT
TRBJ2-3 | . | . | TRBV6-4 | CASSDSRATDTQYF | TGTGCCAGCAGTGACTCCAGGGCCACAGATACGCAGTATTTT
TRBJ2-7 | TRBD1 | . | TRBV5-1 | CASSPGQGVNEQYF | TGCGCCAGCAGCCCGGGTCAGGGGGTGAACGAGCAGTACTTC
TRBJ1-5 | . | . | TRBV4-2 | CASSQDPTTGRGNQPQHF | TGTGCCAGCAGCCAAGATCCCACGACAGGACGGGGCAATCAGCCCCAGCATTTT
TRBJ2-7 | TRBD1 | . | TRBV6-6 | CASSGTGVTYEQYF | TGTGCCAGCAGTGGGACAGGGGTAACCTACGAGCAGTACTTC
TRBJ1-3 | . | . | TRBV12-5 | CASGLADTAFTGNTIYF | TGTGCTAGTGGTTTGGCAGACACGGCCTTTACTGGAAACACCATATATTTT
TRBJ1-2 | TRBD1 | . | TRBV3-1/TRBV3-2 | CASSQDGQGLSRF | TGTGCCAGCAGCCAAGACGGACAGGGCCTCTCGAGATTC
TRBJ2-5 | . | . | TRBV5-4 | CASSSVPGTYQETQYF | TGTGCCAGCAGCTCGGTTCCAGGGACTTACCAAGAGACCCAGTACTTC
TRBJ2-7 | . | . | TRBV7-6 | CASSLDPRGRGDEQYF | TGTGCCAGCAGCTTAGACCCTAGAGGGAGGGGGGACGAGCAGTACTTC
TRBJ1-2 | . | . | TRBV28 | CASSSLLGYTF | TGTGCCAGCAGTTCCCTTCTAGGCTACACCTTC
TRBJ2-1 | . | . | TRBV3-1/TRBV3-2 | CASSVLASEQFF | TGTGCCAGCAGTGTACTAGCTAGTGAGCAGTTCTTC
TRBJ2-5 | . | . | TRBV5-1 | CASSLHGGTYQETQYF | TGCGCCAGCAGCTTGCATGGGGGGACGTACCAAGAGACCCAGTACTTC
TRBJ2-5 | . | . | TRBV24-1 | CATSDDRQETQYF | TGTGCCACCAGTGATGACAGGCAAGAGACCCAGTACTTC
TRBJ2-2 | TRBD1 | . | TRBV3-1/TRBV3-2 | CASSLRKGAGTGELFF | TGTGCCAGCAGCCTCCGGAAGGGGGCGGGCACCGGGGAGCTGTTTTTT
TRBJ2-3 | TRBD2 | . | TRBV9 | CASSVAQRAGDADTQYF | TGTGCCAGCAGCGTAGCTCAACGAGCGGGAGATGCAGATACGCAGTATTTT
TRBJ2-2 | . | . | TRBV6-6 | CASTRESGELFF | TGTGCCAGCACCCGGGAGTCCGGGGAGCTGTTTTTT
TRBJ2-7 | . | . | TRBV24-1 | CATSDDPPPGRSYEQYF | TGTGCCACCAGTGACGACCCTCCGCCTGGGAGGAGCTACGAGCAGTACTTC
TRBJ2-5 | TRBD2 | . | TRBV3-1/TRBV3-2 | CASSQASSGVETQYF | TGTGCCAGCAGCCAAGCTTCCAGCGGGGTGGAGACCCAGTACTTC
TRBJ1-4 | TRBD1 | . | TRBV5-1 | CASSPGVLAGGAFPNEKLFF | TGCGCCAGCAGCCCAGGAGTCCTCGCAGGGGGCGCGTTCCCAAATGAAAAACTGTTTTTT
TRBJ1-3 | . | once | TRBV6-5 | CASSLSGAGNTIYF | TGTGCCAGCAGTCTATCAGGGGCTGGAAACACCATATATTTT
TRBJ1-2 | . | . | TRBV9 | CASSVDPGVYGYTF | TGTGCCAGCAGCGTAGATCCAGGGGTTTATGGCTACACCTTC
TRBJ1-2 | . | . | TRBV4-2 | CASSQELRTLYGYTF | TGTGCCAGCAGCCAAGAGTTAAGGACACTCTATGGCTACACCTTC
TRBJ2-7 | TRBD2 | . | TRBV3-1/TRBV3-2 | CASSRSGSGISYEQYF | TGTGCCAGCAGCCGTTCGGGTAGCGGGATCTCCTACGAGCAGTACTTC
TRBJ1-1 | . | . | TRBV5-1 | CASSPYSEAFF | TGCGCCAGCAGCCCCTATTCAGAAGCTTTCTTT
TRBJ2-1 | . | . | TRBV9 | CASSVALYNEQFF | TGTGCCAGCAGCGTAGCGTTATACAATGAGCAGTTCTTC
TRBJ2-5 | TRBD2 | once | TRBV7-9 | CASSLAIGLAGVGETQYF | TGTGCCAGCAGCTTAGCCATTGGACTAGCGGGGGTCGGGGAGACCCAGTACTTC